These T cell receptor beta chains were read from a single sample in a study of blood T cells in healthy people across ages. Using its own MiXCR run on the 5' RACE reads, TCRdb lists one record per CDR3 protein. Of roughly 1.7 million distinct CDR3 sequences listed, roughly 32% are singletons. Sequenced: blood. The receptors originated from a woman in her 30s in good health. Each CDR3 is given with its conserved first and last residue. D genes are given only for firm matches. Expanded clones are given a class, and other clones once, few, many or no size at all.

V: TRBV10-2
D: NA
J: TRBJ2-1
size: NA
CDR3: CASERRTYNEQFF

V: TRBV27
D: NA
J: TRBJ1-2
size: few
CDR3: CASSSRQNYGYTF

V: TRBV27
D: NA
J: TRBJ1-1
size: NA
CDR3: CASSRIPEVRYTEAFF

V: TRBV7-3
D: NA
J: TRBJ2-3
size: NA
CDR3: CASSLTAATSTDTQYF

V: TRBV4-2
D: TRBD1
J: TRBJ1-6
size: NA
CDR3: CASSPGQGSSYNSPLHF

V: TRBV9
D: NA
J: TRBJ2-5
size: NA
CDR3: CASSATGREDNEQYF

V: TRBV6-5
D: NA
J: TRBJ1-5
size: NA
CDR3: CASSYSKTVNQPQHF

V: TRBV6-1
D: TRBD1
J: TRBJ2-1
size: few
CDR3: CASRGTGVYNEQFF

V: TRBV3-1
D: TRBD1
J: TRBJ2-1
size: NA
CDR3: CASSPAGQVGYNEQFF

V: TRBV20-1
D: NA
J: TRBJ2-7
size: few
CDR3: CSARVSSGYSYEQYF

V: TRBV25-1
D: NA
J: TRBJ1-2
size: NA
CDR3: CASSGWEVGYTF

V: TRBV6-5
D: NA
J: TRBJ1-5
size: NA
CDR3: CASSPTAWGQPQHF

V: TRBV29-1
D: NA
J: TRBJ1-1
size: few
CDR3: CSAGRMNTEAFF

V: TRBV20-1
D: NA
J: TRBJ2-5
size: many
CDR3: CSAPRGGTTETQYF

V: TRBV27
D: NA
J: TRBJ2-3
size: NA
CDR3: CASAWGLTTDTQYF

V: TRBV28
D: TRBD2
J: TRBJ2-4
size: NA
CDR3: CAVNDQRGAKNIQYF

V: TRBV6-6
D: NA
J: TRBJ2-5
size: many
CDR3: CASSGWDAQQETQYF

V: TRBV4-1
D: TRBD2
J: TRBJ2-5
size: few
CDR3: CASSQPGLEETQYF

V: TRBV4-2
D: NA
J: TRBJ1-2
size: few
CDR3: CASSQDRIGGGLYGYTF

V: TRBV9
D: NA
J: TRBJ1-1
size: NA
CDR3: CASSLHGVATEVFF

V: TRBV15
D: TRBD1
J: TRBJ1-5
size: NA
CDR3: CATSRRDRVNQPQHF

V: TRBV5-1
D: TRBD1
J: TRBJ2-5
size: few
CDR3: CASSWGPGTAFTLSETQYF

V: TRBV5-1
D: TRBD2
J: TRBJ2-3
size: NA
CDR3: CASNPLAGTDTQYF

V: TRBV30
D: NA
J: NA
size: NA
CDR3: CAWSVRGHFEQYF

V: TRBV6-2/TRBV6-3
D: NA
J: TRBJ2-3
size: NA
CDR3: CASSYSVASGTDTQYF

V: TRBV7-6
D: NA
J: TRBJ1-6
size: few
CDR3: CASGSSYNSPLHF

V: TRBV6-4
D: TRBD1
J: TRBJ2-3
size: NA
CDR3: CASRGDRVEDTQYF

V: TRBV7-9
D: NA
J: TRBJ1-5
size: NA
CDR3: CTSSPTIGNQPQHF

V: TRBV15
D: TRBD1
J: TRBJ1-5
size: NA
CDR3: CATSRERGGGQPQHF

V: TRBV5-6
D: NA
J: TRBJ2-3
size: many
CDR3: CASTPLGGSTDTQYF

V: TRBV7-8
D: NA
J: TRBJ2-7
size: few
CDR3: CASSTSRVPPYEQYF

V: TRBV11-2
D: NA
J: TRBJ1-2
size: few
CDR3: CASSSDRVTHRYGYTF

V: TRBV29-1
D: TRBD1
J: TRBJ2-7
size: many
CDR3: CSAKKPGTGSSYEQYF

V: TRBV7-9
D: TRBD2
J: TRBJ2-7
size: once
CDR3: CASSSSSGTSSYEQYF

V: TRBV20-1
D: NA
J: TRBJ1-6
size: NA
CDR3: CSARDSRNSPLHF

V: TRBV20-1
D: TRBD2
J: TRBJ2-1
size: few
CDR3: CSAIRTSGRLYNEQFF

V: TRBV2
D: NA
J: TRBJ1-4
size: few
CDR3: CASSEAQSTGEKLFF

V: TRBV29-1
D: NA
J: TRBJ2-4
size: few
CDR3: CSVEGGTSGGEQYF

V: TRBV20-1
D: NA
J: TRBJ1-4
size: few
CDR3: CSASGGGSEKLFF

V: TRBV10-3
D: TRBD2
J: TRBJ2-1
size: NA
CDR3: CAISIGLAGVSSSYNEQFF

V: TRBV27
D: TRBD2
J: TRBJ2-3
size: NA
CDR3: CASSSGTSGRNTQYF

V: TRBV7-9
D: NA
J: TRBJ2-2
size: NA
CDR3: CASTSNPNRLPSDTGELFF

V: TRBV5-1
D: TRBD2
J: TRBJ2-5
size: many
CDR3: CASSSTSGGETQYF

V: TRBV20-1
D: NA
J: TRBJ1-2
size: few
CDR3: CSARALPSGYTF

V: TRBV7-9
D: TRBD1
J: TRBJ1-2
size: NA
CDR3: CASSPPGTGYGYTF

V: TRBV5-5
D: NA
J: TRBJ2-4
size: NA
CDR3: CASSLSGSFDIQYF

V: TRBV28
D: NA
J: TRBJ2-3
size: NA
CDR3: CASRTGSADTQYF

V: TRBV5-8
D: TRBD1
J: TRBJ1-1
size: few
CDR3: CASSFMGQGSLGVFF

V: TRBV10-3
D: NA
J: TRBJ2-1
size: many
CDR3: CAIRATEEQFF

V: TRBV6-5
D: TRBD1
J: TRBJ2-3
size: few
CDR3: CASRGQGVFADTQYF